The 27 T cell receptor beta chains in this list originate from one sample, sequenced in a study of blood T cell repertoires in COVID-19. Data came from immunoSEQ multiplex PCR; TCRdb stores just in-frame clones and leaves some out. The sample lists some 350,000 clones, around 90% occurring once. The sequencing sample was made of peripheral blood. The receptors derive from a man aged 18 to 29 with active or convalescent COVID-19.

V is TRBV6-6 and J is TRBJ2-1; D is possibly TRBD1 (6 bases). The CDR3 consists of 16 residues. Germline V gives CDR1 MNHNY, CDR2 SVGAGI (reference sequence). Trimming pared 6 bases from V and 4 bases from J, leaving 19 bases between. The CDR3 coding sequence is TGTGCCAGCAGCTCCTCCTACAGGGTTGGATACAATGAGCAGTTCTTC. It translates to CASSSSYRVGYNEQFF.

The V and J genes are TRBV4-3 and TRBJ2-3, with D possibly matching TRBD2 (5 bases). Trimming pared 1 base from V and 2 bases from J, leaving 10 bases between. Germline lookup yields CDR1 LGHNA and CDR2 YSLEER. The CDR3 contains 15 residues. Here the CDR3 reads CASSQAKGVTDTQYF. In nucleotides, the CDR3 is TGCGCCAGCAGCCAAGCGAAGGGAGTCACAGATACGCAGTATTTT.

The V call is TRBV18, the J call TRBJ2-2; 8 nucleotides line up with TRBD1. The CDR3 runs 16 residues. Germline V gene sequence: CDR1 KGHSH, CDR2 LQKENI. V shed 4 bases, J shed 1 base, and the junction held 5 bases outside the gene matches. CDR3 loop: CASSRKGQVNTGELFF. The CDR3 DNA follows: TGTGCCAGCTCACGAAAGGGACAGGTGAACACCGGGGAGCTGTTTTTT.

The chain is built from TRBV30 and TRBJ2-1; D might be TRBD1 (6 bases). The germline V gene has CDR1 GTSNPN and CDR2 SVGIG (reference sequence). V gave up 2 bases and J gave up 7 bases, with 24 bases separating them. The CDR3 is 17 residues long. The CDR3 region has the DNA TGTGCCTGGAGTCCCAAATTGGGGGCGGGCAGGGATAATGAGCAGTTCTTC. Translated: CAWSPKLGAGRDNEQFF.

The chain's CDR3 is CASSSRTGMNSPLHF. CDR3 coding DNA: TGTGCCAGCAGTTCCAGAACAGGGATGAATTCACCCCTCCACTTT. The chain links TRBV27 to TRBJ1-6, with a tentative D call TRBD1 (6 bases). Germline V gene data show CDR1 as MNHEY and CDR2 as SMNVEV (reference sequence). CDR3 size: 15 residues. V lost 4 bases, J lost 7 bases, and 14 bases lay in between.

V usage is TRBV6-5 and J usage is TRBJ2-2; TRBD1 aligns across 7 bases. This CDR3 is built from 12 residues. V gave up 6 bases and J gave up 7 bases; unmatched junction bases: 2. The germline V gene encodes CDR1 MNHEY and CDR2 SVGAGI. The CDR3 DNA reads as TGTGCCAGCAGAACAGGGGTCGGGGAGCTGTTTTTT. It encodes CASRTGVGELFF.

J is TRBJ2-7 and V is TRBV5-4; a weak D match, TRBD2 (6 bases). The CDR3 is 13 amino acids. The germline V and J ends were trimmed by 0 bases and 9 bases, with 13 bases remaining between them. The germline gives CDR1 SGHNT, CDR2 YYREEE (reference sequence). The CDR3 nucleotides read TGTGCCAGCAGCTTGGCCGGGGGAGAGGGGCAGTACTTC. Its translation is CASSLAGGEGQYF.

The CDR3 region has the DNA TGTGCCAGCAGCTTACTGGGACAGAACACCGGGGAGCTGTTTTTT. It encodes CASSLLGQNTGELFF. The V call is TRBV11-3, the J call TRBJ2-2; TRBD1 might be the D (6 bases). The CDR3 is 15 amino acids. V was trimmed by 2 bases and J by 1 base, leaving 8 bases between them. CDR1 is SGHNT and CDR2 is YENEEA in the germline V gene.

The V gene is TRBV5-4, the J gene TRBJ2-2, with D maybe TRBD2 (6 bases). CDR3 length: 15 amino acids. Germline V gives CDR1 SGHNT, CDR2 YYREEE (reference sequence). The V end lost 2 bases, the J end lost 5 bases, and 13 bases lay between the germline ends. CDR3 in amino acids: CASSLSRDLTGELFF. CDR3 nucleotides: TGTGCCAGCAGCTTATCGAGGGACTTAACCGGGGAGCTGTTTTTT.

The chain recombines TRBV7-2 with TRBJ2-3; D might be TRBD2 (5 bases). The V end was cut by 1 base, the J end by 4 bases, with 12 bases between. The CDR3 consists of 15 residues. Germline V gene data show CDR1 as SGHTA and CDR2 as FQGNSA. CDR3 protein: CASSLGPGIPDTQYF. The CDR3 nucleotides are TGTGCCAGCAGCTTAGGTCCGGGGATCCCAGATACGCAGTATTTT. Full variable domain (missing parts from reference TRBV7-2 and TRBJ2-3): GAGVSQSPSNKVTEKGKDVELRCDPISGHTALYWYRQSLGQGLEFLIYFQGNSAPDKSGLPSDRFSAERTGGSVSTLTIQRTQQEDSAVYLCASSLGPGIPDTQYFGPGTRLTVL.

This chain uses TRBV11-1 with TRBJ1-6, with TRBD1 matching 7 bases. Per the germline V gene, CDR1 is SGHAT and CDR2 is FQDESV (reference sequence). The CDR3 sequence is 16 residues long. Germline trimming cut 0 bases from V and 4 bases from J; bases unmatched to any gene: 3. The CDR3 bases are TGTGCCAGCAGCTTAGCCGGGACAGTTTATAATTCACCCCTCCACTTT. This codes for CASSLAGTVYNSPLHF.

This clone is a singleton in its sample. The chain's CDR3 is CASSSIDRDRHSPLHF. The CDR3 region has the DNA TGCGCCAGCAGCTCCATCGACAGGGACCGTCATTCACCCCTCCACTTT. The chain employs TRBV5-1 and TRBJ1-6; 7 bases align to TRBD1. V shed 3 bases, J shed 8 bases, and the junction held 11 bases outside the gene matches. Germline V gene sequence: CDR1 SGHRS, CDR2 YFSETQ. This CDR3 is 16 amino acids long.

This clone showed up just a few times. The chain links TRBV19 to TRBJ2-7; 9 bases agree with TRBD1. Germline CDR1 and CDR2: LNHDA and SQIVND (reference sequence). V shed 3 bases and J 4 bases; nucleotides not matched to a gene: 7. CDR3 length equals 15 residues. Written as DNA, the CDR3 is TGTGCCAGTAGTATCGGGACAGGGCCTGGGTACGAGCAGTACTTC. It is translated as CASSIGTGPGYEQYF.

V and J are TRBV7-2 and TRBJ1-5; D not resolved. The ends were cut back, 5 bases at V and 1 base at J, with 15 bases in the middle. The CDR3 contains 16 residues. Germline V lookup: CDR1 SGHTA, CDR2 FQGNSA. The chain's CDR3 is CASSPLGRLSNQPQHF. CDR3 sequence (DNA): TGTGCCAGCAGCCCCCTTGGGAGGTTGAGCAATCAGCCCCAGCATTTT. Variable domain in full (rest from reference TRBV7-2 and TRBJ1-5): GAGVSQSPSNKVTEKGKDVELRCDPISGHTALYWYRQSLGQGLEFLIYFQGNSAPDKSGLPSDRFSAERTGGSVSTLTIQRTQQEDSAVYLCASSPLGRLSNQPQHFGDGTRLSIL.

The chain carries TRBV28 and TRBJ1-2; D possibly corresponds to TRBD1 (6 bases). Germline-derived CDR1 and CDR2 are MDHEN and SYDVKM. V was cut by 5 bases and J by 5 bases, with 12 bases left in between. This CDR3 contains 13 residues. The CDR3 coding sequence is TGTGCCAGCAGTGCCTCCAGGGGATATGGCTACACCTTC. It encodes CASSASRGYGYTF.

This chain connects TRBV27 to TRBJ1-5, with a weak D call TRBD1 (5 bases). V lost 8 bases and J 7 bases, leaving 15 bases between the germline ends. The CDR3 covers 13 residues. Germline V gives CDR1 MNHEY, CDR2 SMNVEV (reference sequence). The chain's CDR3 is CASAVGHRQPQHF. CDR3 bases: TGTGCCAGCGCGGTGGGGCATCGACAGCCCCAGCATTTT.

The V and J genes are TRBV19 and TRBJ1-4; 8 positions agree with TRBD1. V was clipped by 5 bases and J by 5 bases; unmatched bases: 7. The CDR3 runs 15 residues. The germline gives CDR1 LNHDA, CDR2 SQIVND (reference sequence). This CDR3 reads CASSVRDRLNEKLFF. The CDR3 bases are TGTGCCAGTAGTGTCCGGGACAGGTTAAATGAAAAACTGTTTTTT. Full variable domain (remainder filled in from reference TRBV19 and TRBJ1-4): DGGITQSPKYLFRKEGQNVTLSCEQNLNHDAMYWYRQDPGQGLRLIYYSQIVNDFQKGDIAEGYSVSREKKESFPLTVTSAQKNPTAFYLCASSVRDRLNEKLFFGSGTQLSVL.

The chain's CDR3 is CASSGAGTSAETQYF. The CDR3, as DNA: TGTGCCAGCAGCGGGGCCGGGACTAGCGCGGAGACCCAGTACTTC. This chain uses TRBV6-2 or TRBV6-3 with TRBJ2-5, with 10 bases aligning to TRBD2. J lost 5 bases, V lost 6 bases, and 9 bases had no gene match. The CDR3 extends over 15 amino acids. Germline V lookup: CDR1 MNHEY, CDR2 SVGEGT.

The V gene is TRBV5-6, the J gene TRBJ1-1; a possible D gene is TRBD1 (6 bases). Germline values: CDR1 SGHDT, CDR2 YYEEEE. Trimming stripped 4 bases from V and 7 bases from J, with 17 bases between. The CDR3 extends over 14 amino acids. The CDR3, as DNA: TGTGCCAGCAGCAGAGTTACAGGGCTGAGTGAAGCTTTCTTT. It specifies CASSRVTGLSEAFF.

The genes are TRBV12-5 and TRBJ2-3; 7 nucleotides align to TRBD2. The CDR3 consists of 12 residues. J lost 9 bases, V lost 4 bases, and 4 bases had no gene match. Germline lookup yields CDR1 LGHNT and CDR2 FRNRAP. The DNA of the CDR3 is TGTGCTAGTGGTTGGGGGGGAGGGACGCAGTATTTT. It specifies CASGWGGGTQYF.

CDR3 sequence (DNA): TGTGCCAGCAGTTTGGGCAGGGGTGGTTATAGCAATCAGCCCCAGCATTTT. Its protein is CASSLGRGGYSNQPQHF. The genes are TRBV27 and TRBJ1-5, with D perhaps matching TRBD1 (6 bases). Trimming stripped 3 bases from V and 0 bases from J, with 15 bases between. CDR3 size: 17 residues. Germline V gives CDR1 MNHEY, CDR2 SMNVEV (reference sequence).

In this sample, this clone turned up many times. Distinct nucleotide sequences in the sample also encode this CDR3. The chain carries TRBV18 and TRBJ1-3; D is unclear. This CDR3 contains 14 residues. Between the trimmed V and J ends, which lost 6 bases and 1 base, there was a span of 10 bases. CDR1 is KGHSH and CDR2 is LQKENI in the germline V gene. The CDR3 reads CASSPGSSGNTIYF. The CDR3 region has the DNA TGTGCCAGCTCGCCGGGGAGTTCTGGAAACACCATATATTTT.

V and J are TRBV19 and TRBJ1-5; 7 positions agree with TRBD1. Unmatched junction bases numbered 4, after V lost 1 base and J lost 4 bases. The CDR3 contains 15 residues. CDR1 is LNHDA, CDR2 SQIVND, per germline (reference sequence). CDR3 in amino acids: CASSIAGTANQPQHF. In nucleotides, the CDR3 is TGTGCCAGTAGTATAGCCGGGACAGCTAATCAGCCCCAGCATTTT.

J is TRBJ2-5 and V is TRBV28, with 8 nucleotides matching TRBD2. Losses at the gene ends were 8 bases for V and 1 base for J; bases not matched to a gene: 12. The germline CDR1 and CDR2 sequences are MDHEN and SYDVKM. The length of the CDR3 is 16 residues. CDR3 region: CASGLGAGGSQETQYF. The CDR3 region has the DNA TGTGCCAGCGGCCTGGGGGCGGGAGGTTCCCAAGAGACCCAGTACTTC.

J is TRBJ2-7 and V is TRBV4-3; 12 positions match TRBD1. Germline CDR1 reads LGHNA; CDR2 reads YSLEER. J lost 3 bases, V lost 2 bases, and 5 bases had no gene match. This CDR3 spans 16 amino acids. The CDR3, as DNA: TGCGCCAGCAGCCAAAAGGGGACAGGGGGCTTCTACGAGCAGTACTTC. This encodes CASSQKGTGGFYEQYF.

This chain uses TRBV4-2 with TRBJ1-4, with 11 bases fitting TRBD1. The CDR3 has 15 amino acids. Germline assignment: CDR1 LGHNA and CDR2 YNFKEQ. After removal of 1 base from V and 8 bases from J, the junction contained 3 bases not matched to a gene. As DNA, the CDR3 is TGTGCCAGCAGCCAAGCGGGGACAGGGGGAGAAAAACTGTTTTTT. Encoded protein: CASSQAGTGGEKLFF.

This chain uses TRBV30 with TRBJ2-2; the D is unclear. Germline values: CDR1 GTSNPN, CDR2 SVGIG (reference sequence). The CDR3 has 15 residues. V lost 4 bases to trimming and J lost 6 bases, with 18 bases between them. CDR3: CAWTLKRQYAGELFF. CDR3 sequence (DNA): TGTGCCTGGACCCTTAAGCGTCAGTACGCCGGGGAGCTGTTTTTT.